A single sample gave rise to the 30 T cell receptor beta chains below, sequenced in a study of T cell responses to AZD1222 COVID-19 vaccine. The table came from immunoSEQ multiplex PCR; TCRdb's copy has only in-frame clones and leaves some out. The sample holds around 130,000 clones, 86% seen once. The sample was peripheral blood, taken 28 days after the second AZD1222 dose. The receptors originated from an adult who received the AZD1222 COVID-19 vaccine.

The CDR3 is CASSLEGGTGASYNEQFF. CDR3 DNA sequence: TGCGCCAGCAGCTTGGAGGGCGGGACAGGGGCTTCCTACAATGAGCAGTTCTTC. The chain carries TRBV5-1 and TRBJ2-1; TRBD1 aligns across 10 bases. After removal of 0 bases from V and 1 base from J, the junction contained 7 bases not matched to a gene. This CDR3 comprises 18 residues. In germline, CDR1 is SGHRS, CDR2 YFSETQ.

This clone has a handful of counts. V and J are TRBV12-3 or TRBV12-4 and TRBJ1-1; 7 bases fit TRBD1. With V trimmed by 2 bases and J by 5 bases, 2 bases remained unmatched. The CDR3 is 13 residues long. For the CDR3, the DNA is TGTGCCAGCAGTTTAAGGGGGCGGACTGAAGCTTTCTTT. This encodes CASSLRGRTEAFF.

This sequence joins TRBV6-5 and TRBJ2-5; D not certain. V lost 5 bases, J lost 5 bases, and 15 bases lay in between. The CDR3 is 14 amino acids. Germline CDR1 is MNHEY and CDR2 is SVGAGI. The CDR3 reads CASSPSMGWETQYF. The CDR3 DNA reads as TGTGCCAGCAGTCCCTCGATGGGGTGGGAGACCCAGTACTTC.

The CDR3 spells CASSVGTSGSYEQYF. DNA of the CDR3: TGTGCCAGCAGCGTAGGGACTAGCGGCTCCTACGAGCAGTACTTC. This chain connects TRBV6-5 to TRBJ2-7, with 11 positions matching TRBD2. J gave up 0 bases and V 6 bases, and 4 bases lay outside the gene matches. The germline CDR1 and CDR2 sequences are MNHEY and SVGAGI. CDR3 length: 15 residues.

CDR3 region: CARGQGALSYEQYF. CDR3 DNA sequence: TGTGCCAGAGGACAGGGAGCTCTATCCTACGAGCAGTACTTC. The V call is TRBV2, the J call TRBJ2-7; 8 bases match TRBD1. After removal of 9 bases from V and 1 base from J, the junction contained 8 bases not matched to a gene. The germline V gene has CDR1 SNHLY and CDR2 FYNNEI. The CDR3 is 14 amino acids.

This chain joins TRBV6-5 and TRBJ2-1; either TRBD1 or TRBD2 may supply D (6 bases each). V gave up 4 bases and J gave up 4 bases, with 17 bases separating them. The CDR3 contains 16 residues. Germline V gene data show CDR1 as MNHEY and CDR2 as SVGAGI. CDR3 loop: CASSSRNEGGYNEQFF. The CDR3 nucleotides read TGTGCCAGCAGTTCTCGGAATGAAGGGGGGTACAATGAGCAGTTCTTC.

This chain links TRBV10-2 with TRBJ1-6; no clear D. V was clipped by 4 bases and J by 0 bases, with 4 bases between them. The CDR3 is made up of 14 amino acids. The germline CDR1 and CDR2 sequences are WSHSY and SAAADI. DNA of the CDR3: TGCGCCAGCAGTGGGGACTCCTATAATTCACCCCTCCACTTT. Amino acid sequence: CASSGDSYNSPLHF.

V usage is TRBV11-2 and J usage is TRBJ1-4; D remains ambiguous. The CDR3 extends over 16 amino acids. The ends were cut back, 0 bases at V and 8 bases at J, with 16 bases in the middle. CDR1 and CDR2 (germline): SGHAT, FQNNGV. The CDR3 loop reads CASSLDFRGVREKLFF. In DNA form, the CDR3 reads TGTGCCAGCAGCTTAGATTTTAGAGGAGTCAGGGAAAAACTGTTTTTT.

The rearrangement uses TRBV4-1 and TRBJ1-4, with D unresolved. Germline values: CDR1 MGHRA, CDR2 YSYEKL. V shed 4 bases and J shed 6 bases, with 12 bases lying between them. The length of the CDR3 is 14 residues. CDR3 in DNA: TGCGCCAGCAGCCCGAGGTACGGGGATGAAAAACTGTTTTTT. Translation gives CASSPRYGDEKLFF.

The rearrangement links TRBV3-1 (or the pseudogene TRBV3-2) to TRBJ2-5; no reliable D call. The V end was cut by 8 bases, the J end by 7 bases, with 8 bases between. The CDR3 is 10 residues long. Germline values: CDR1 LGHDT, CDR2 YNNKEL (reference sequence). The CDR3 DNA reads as TGTGCCAGCGCTTCCGTGACCCAGTACTTC. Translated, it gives CASASVTQYF.

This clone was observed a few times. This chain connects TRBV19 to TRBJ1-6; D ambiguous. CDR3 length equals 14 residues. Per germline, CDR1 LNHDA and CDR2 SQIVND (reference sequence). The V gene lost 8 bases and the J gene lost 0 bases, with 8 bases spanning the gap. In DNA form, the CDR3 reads TGTGCCAGTGAGATGAGCTCCTATAATTCACCCCTCCACTTT. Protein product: CASEMSSYNSPLHF.

DNA of the CDR3: TGCGCCAGCAGCTTGGGGATTGGCGAGCAGTACTTC. Translating gives CASSLGIGEQYF. The chain joins TRBV5-1 to TRBJ2-7; D call uncertain. The CDR3 covers 12 residues. V gave up 0 bases and J gave up 6 bases, with 7 bases separating them. The V gene's germline CDR1 is SGHRS and CDR2 YFSETQ.

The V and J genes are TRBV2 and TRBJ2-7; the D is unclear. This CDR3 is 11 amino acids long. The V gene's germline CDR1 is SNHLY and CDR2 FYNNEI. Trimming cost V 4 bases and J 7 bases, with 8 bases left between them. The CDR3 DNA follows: TGTGCCAGCAGTGTCCGTGGGGAGCAGTACTTC. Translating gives CASSVRGEQYF.

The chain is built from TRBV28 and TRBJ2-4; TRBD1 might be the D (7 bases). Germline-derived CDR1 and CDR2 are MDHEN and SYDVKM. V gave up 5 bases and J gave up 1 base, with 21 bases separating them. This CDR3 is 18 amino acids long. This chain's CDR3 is CASSTPEEGAEAKNIQYF. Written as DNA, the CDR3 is TGTGCCAGCAGTACCCCGGAGGAGGGGGCAGAGGCCAAAAACATTCAGTACTTC.

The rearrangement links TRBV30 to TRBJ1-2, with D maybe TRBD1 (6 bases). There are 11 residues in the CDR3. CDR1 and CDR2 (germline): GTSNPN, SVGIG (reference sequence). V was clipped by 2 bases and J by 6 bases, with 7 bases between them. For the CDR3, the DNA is TGTGCCTGGAGTCCAGGGGATGGCTACACCTTC. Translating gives CAWSPGDGYTF.

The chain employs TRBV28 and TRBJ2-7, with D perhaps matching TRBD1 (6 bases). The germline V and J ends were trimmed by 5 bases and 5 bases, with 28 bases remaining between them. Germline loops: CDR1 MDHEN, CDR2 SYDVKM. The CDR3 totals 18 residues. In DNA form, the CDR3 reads TGTGCCAGCAGTGCCCCCAACCATGGGGGCTTCCCAAGGGACGAGCAGTACTTC. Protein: CASSAPNHGGFPRDEQYF.

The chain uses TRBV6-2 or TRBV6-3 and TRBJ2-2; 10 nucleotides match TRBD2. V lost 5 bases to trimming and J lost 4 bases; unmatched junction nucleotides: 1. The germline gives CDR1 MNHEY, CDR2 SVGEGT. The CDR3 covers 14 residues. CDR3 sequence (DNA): TGTGCCAGCAGTAGCGGGGGGGCCACCGGGGAGCTGTTTTTT. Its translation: CASSSGGATGELFF.

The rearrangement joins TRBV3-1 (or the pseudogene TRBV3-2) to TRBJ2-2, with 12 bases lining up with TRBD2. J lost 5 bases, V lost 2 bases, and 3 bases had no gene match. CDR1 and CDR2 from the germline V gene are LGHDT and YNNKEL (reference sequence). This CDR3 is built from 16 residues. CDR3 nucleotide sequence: TGTGCCAGCAGCCAAAGGCTAGCGGGGGGGACCGGGGAGCTGTTTTTT. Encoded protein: CASSQRLAGGTGELFF.

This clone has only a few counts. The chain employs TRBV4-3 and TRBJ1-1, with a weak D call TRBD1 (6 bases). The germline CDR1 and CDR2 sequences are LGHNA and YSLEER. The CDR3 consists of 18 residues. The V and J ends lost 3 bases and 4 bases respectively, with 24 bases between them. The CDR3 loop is CASSHNDVGQLRGTEAFF. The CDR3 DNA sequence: TGCGCCAGCAGCCACAACGACGTCGGACAGCTTCGAGGCACTGAAGCTTTCTTT.

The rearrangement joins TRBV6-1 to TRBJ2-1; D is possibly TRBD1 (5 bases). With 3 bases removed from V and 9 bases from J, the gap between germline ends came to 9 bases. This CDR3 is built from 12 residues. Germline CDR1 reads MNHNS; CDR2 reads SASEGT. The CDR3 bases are TGTGCCAGCAGTGACCAGGGTACTGAGCAGTTCTTC. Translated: CASSDQGTEQFF.

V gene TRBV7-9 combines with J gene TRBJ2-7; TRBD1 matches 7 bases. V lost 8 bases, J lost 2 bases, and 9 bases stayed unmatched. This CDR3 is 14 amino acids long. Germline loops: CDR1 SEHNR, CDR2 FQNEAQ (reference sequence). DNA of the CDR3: TGTGCCAGCCGTCCCTCGGGACAGACCTACGAGCAGTACTTC. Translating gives CASRPSGQTYEQYF.

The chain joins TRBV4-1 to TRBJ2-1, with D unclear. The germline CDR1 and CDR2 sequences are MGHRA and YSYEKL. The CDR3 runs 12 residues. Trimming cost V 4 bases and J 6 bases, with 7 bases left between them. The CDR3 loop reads CASSLPTNEQFF. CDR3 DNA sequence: TGCGCCAGCAGCCTCCCAACCAATGAGCAGTTCTTC.

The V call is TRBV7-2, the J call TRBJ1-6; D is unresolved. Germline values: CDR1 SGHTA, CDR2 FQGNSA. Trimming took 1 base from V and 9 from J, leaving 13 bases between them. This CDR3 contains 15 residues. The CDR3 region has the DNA TGTGCCAGCAGCTTAGTACAGCCCGGTGTTTCACCCCTCCACTTT. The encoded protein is CASSLVQPGVSPLHF. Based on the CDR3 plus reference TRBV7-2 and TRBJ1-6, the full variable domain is GAGVSQSPSNKVTEKGKDVELRCDPISGHTALYWYRQSLGQGLEFLIYFQGNSAPDKSGLPSDRFSAERTGGSVSTLTIQRTQQEDSAVYLCASSLVQPGVSPLHFGNGTRLTVT.

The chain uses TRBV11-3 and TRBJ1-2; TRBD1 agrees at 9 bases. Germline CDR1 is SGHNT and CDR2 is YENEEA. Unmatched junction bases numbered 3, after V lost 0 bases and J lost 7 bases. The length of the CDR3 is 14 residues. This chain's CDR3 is CASSLDGTGIGYTF. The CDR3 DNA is TGTGCCAGCAGCTTAGATGGGACAGGGATTGGCTACACCTTC.

The chain's CDR3 is CASSSPGGEQFF. Here the CDR3 DNA reads TGTGCCAGCAGCTCCCCCGGGGGTGAGCAGTTCTTC. The rearrangement joins TRBV11-3 to TRBJ2-1; D might be TRBD2 (6 bases). Trimming removed 4 bases at V and 9 bases at J, with 10 bases between. Germline CDR1 is SGHNT and CDR2 is YENEEA. The CDR3 has 12 residues.

The CDR3 DNA reads TGTGCCAGCATGGGGGACCTGAACACTGAAGCTTTCTTT. The encoded protein is CASMGDLNTEAFF. The chain couples TRBV2 to TRBJ1-1, with D possibly TRBD1 on 5 matching bases. V was cut by 7 bases and J by 0 bases, with 9 bases left in between. From germline, CDR1 is SNHLY and CDR2 FYNNEI. CDR3 length: 13 residues.

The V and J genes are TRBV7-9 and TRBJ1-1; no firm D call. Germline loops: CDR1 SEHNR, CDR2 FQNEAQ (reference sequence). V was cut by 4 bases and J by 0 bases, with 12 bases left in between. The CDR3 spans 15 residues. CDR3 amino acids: CASSSRPEVNTEAFF. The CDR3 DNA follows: TGTGCCAGCAGCTCTCGCCCAGAAGTGAACACTGAAGCTTTCTTT.

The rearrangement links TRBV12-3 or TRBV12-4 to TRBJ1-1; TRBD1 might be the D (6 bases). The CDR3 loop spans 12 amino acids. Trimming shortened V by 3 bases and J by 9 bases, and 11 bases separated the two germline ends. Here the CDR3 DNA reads TGTGCCAGCAGTTTTTTGGACAGCAAAGCTTTCTTT. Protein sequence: CASSFLDSKAFF.

The CDR3 loop reads CASSPTGGDTQYF. The DNA for the CDR3 is TGTGCCAGCAGCCCTACGGGGGGAGATACGCAGTATTTT. The V call is TRBV4-2, the J call TRBJ2-3, with TRBD2 identical over 7 bases. Per germline, CDR1 LGHNA and CDR2 YNFKEQ. V lost 4 bases and J lost 5; bases outside the gene matches: 3. The CDR3 has 13 residues.

The CDR3 DNA follows: TGTGCCAGCAGTTTTTCGCAGCGCTCCTACGAGCAGTACTTC. Translated: CASSFSQRSYEQYF. The V gene is TRBV6-5, the J gene TRBJ2-7; D ambiguous. The CDR3 sequence is 14 residues long. Germline values: CDR1 MNHEY, CDR2 SVGAGI. Trimming shortened V by 4 bases and J by 0 bases, and 10 bases separated the two germline ends.